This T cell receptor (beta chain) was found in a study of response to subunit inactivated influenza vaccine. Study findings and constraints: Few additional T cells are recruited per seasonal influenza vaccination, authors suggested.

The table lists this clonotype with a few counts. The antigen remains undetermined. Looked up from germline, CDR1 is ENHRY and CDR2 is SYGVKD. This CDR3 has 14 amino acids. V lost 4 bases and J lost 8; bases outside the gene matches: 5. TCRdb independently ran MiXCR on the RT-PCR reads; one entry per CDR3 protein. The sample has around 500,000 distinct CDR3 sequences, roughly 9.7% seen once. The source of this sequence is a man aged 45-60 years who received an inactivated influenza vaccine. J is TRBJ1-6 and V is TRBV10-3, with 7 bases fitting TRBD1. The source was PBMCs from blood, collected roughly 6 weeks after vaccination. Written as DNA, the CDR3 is TGTGCCATCAGTGGGACAGGAGGGGATTCACCCCTCCACTTT. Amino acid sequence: CAISGTGGDSPLHF.